This passage covers 18 T cell receptor beta chains from one sample sequenced in a study of a mutant IDH1 vaccine in newly diagnosed glioma. Sequencing used immunoSEQ multiplex PCR; TCRdb keeps in-frame clones, though not all of them. In the table there are about 34,000 clones, about 80% of which are singletons. Time point meaning: baseline, week 1 (first vaccination visit). Treatment given: pre-vaccination baseline after standard-of-care therapy. The specimen comprised peripheral blood mononuclear cells (PBMCs), sampled from a glioma patient treated with radiotherapy, temozolomide or both. These receptor sequences come from a man between 50 and 59 years old with glioma. Some clones in this sample may be carry-over from other donors' samples.

This clone was seen only once. This chain links TRBV5-1 with TRBJ2-2; D remains ambiguous. CDR1 and CDR2 from the germline V gene are SGHRS and YFSETQ. V was clipped by 0 bases and J by 0 bases, with 6 bases between them. CDR3 length: 15 residues. The CDR3 here is CASSLAGPNTGELFF. CDR3 nucleotides: TGCGCCAGCAGCTTGGCCGGGCCGAACACCGGGGAGCTGTTTTTT.

The chain joins TRBV5-1 to TRBJ1-4; TRBD1 matches 8 bases. This CDR3 is built from 13 residues. J was trimmed by 4 bases and V by 7 bases; bases with no gene match: 3. CDR1 is SGHRS, CDR2 YFSETQ, per germline. The CDR3 DNA reads TGCGCCAGCTCCACAGGGGGTAATGAAAAACTGTTTTTT. This gives the protein CASSTGGNEKLFF.

CDR3 nucleotides: TGTGCCAGCAGCCAAGACAGCTCCACAGATACGCAGTATTTT. Translating it yields CASSQDSSTDTQYF. The chain uses TRBV4-2 and TRBJ2-3; no reliable D call. The CDR3 spans 14 residues. Germline CDR1 and CDR2: LGHNA and YNFKEQ. The V end lost 0 bases, the J end lost 2 bases, and 6 bases lay between the germline ends.

This clone rates as medium-sized. J is TRBJ2-3 and V is TRBV6-4; 9 bases align to TRBD2. Germline CDR1 MRHNA, CDR2 SNTAGT. This CDR3 comprises 14 residues. V dropped 6 bases and J dropped 2; count of bases not matched to a gene: 3. The CDR3 DNA is TGTGCCAGCAGCCCGGGACTAGCCACAGATACGCAGTATTTT. Protein: CASSPGLATDTQYF.

This clone has only a few counts. The rearrangement uses TRBV6-5 and TRBJ1-1; TRBD1 aligns across 7 bases. This CDR3 has 12 amino acids. The germline V gene has CDR1 MNHEY and CDR2 SVGAGI. V lost 6 bases to trimming and J lost 4 bases; unmatched junction nucleotides: 2. The CDR3 reads CASRGTATEAFF. The CDR3 DNA follows: TGTGCCAGCAGGGGGACAGCCACTGAAGCTTTCTTT.

This clone occurred a few times. The rearrangement links TRBV7-8 to TRBJ2-3; no firm D call. CDR1 SGHVS and CDR2 FQNEAQ come from the germline V gene. The V gene lost 3 bases and the J gene lost 5 bases, with 3 bases spanning the gap. The CDR3 runs to 11 residues. CDR3 in amino acids: CASSFIDTQYF. The CDR3 region has the DNA TGTGCCAGCAGCTTCATAGATACGCAGTATTTT. The whole variable domain, filled in from reference TRBV7-8 and TRBJ2-3, reads GAGVSQSPRYKVAKRGQDVALRCDPISGHVSLFWYQQALGQGPEFLTYFQNEAQLDKSGLPSDRFFAERPEGSVSTLKIQRTQQEDSAVYLCASSFIDTQYFGPGTRLTVL.

This chain uses TRBV15 with TRBJ2-1; weak D call: TRBD1 (6 bases). Germline CDR1 LNHNV, CDR2 YYDKDF (reference sequence). The CDR3 length is 14 residues. V dropped 5 bases and J dropped 4 bases, with 12 bases sitting between them. The CDR3 DNA reads TGTGCCACCAGCGGTCGAAGGGGGTACAATGAGCAGTTCTTC. Encoded protein: CATSGRRGYNEQFF.

The chain recombines TRBV28 with TRBJ2-1; D could derive from TRBD1 or TRBD2 (6 bases each). Trimming stripped 6 bases from V and 3 bases from J, with 12 bases between. The CDR3 covers 14 residues. Germline V gene sequence: CDR1 MDHEN, CDR2 SYDVKM. The CDR3 here is CASSQGRSYNEQFF. CDR3 coding DNA: TGTGCCAGCAGCCAGGGGAGGAGCTACAATGAGCAGTTCTTC.

This clone was found a few times. The chain has TRBV10-3 and TRBJ1-6; D remains unclear. V was clipped by 8 bases and J by 7 bases, with 12 bases between them. This CDR3 is built from 13 residues. Germline CDR1 ENHRY, CDR2 SYGVKD. CDR3 DNA sequence: TGTGCCATCCGTGCAGGCGAGAATTCACCCCTCCACTTT. Its translation: CAIRAGENSPLHF.

The gene calls are TRBV4-3 and TRBJ2-5; possibly TRBD1 for D (6 bases). The CDR3 covers 13 residues. The ends were cut back, 3 bases at V and 5 bases at J, with 10 bases in the middle. CDR1 is LGHNA and CDR2 is YSLEER in the germline V gene. CDR3 sequence (DNA): TGCGCCAGCAGCCAGGGGGCGCGGGAGACCCAGTACTTC. Protein: CASSQGARETQYF.

The J gene is TRBJ2-3, the V gene TRBV5-4; the D gene is possibly TRBD1 (6 bases). Trimming took 4 bases from V and 0 from J, leaving 15 bases between them. The CDR3 totals 16 residues. Germline CDR1 reads SGHNT; CDR2 reads YYREEE (reference sequence). CDR3 sequence reads: CASSPTATGSTDTQYF. CDR3 in DNA: TGTGCCAGCAGCCCTACGGCGACAGGCAGCACAGATACGCAGTATTTT.

This clone showed up just a few times. This sequence joins TRBV19 and TRBJ1-5; weak D call: TRBD1 (6 bases). Per the germline V gene, CDR1 is LNHDA and CDR2 is SQIVND (reference sequence). The CDR3 runs to 11 residues. Trimming shortened V by 4 bases and J by 15 bases, and 13 bases separated the two germline ends. This CDR3 reads CASSTPGDWHF. In DNA form, the CDR3 reads TGTGCCAGTAGTACCCCAGGGGACTGGCATTTT. The variable domain in full, with the rest retrieved from reference TRBV19 and TRBJ1-5, is DGGITQSPKYLFRKEGQNVTLSCEQNLNHDAMYWYRQDPGQGLRLIYYSQIVNDFQKGDIAEGYSVSREKKESFPLTVTSAQKNPTAFYLCASSTPGDWHFGDGTRLSIL.

This clone was counted only a few times. The chain couples TRBV19 to TRBJ2-5; 7 nucleotides match TRBD1. The CDR3 totals 15 residues. Germline V CDR1 and CDR2: LNHDA, SQIVND (reference sequence). Losses at the gene ends were 1 base for V and 3 bases for J; bases not matched to a gene: 5. The CDR3: CASSIGRGREETQYF. In nucleotides, the CDR3 is TGTGCCAGTAGTATAGGAAGGGGGCGGGAAGAGACCCAGTACTTC.

CDR3 amino acids: CSVEKQGSPYEQYF. The CDR3 DNA sequence: TGCAGCGTTGAAAAACAGGGAAGTCCCTACGAGCAGTACTTC. V is TRBV29-1 and J is TRBJ2-5, with a weak D call TRBD1 (6 bases). The J call is doubtful: the DNA matches TRBJ2-7 better. The CDR3 spans 14 residues. CDR1 is SQVTM and CDR2 is ANQGSEA in the germline V gene.

This chain uses TRBV28 with TRBJ1-1; 9 nucleotides align to TRBD1. The J segment lost 11 bases and the V segment lost 5 bases, leaving 9 bases of the junction unmatched. In germline, CDR1 is MDHEN, CDR2 SYDVKM. The CDR3 covers 13 residues. CDR3 amino acids: CASSAPGQGLAFF. The CDR3 coding sequence is TGTGCCAGCAGTGCCCCGGGACAGGGACTTGCTTTCTTT.

This chain links TRBV6-6 with TRBJ2-5, with 7 bases matching TRBD2. The trim removed 6 bases at V and 4 bases at J, leaving 5 bases unmatched. Per germline, CDR1 MNHNY and CDR2 SVGAGI (reference sequence). The CDR3 is 13 amino acids. CDR3 sequence (DNA): TGTGCCAGCAGACCTGGGGGGGTAGAGACCCAGTACTTC. It specifies CASRPGGVETQYF.

V gene TRBV7-6 combines with J gene TRBJ2-7, with D unresolved. CDR1 is SGHVS and CDR2 is FNYEAQ in the germline V gene. The CDR3 totals 14 residues. Trimming cost V 1 base and J 5 bases, with 12 bases left between them. The CDR3 sequence is CASSLVGNPDEQYF. The CDR3 nucleotides read TGTGCCAGCAGCTTAGTGGGGAACCCAGACGAGCAGTACTTC.

This rearrangement joins TRBV14 to TRBJ1-6; maybe TRBD1 (5 bases). V dropped 1 base and J dropped 9 bases, with 7 bases sitting between them. The CDR3 contains 13 residues. Germline CDR1 is SGHDN and CDR2 is FVKESK. CDR3 DNA sequence: TGTGCCAGCAGCCAAGGGGGACCTTCACCCCTCCACTTT. This codes for CASSQGGPSPLHF.